Listed here are 27 T cell receptor beta chains from one sample, sequenced in a study of OX40 agonist ivuxolimab in advanced cancers. Sequencing used immunoSEQ multiplex PCR; TCRdb keeps in-frame clones, though not all of them. The sample records roughly 69,000 clones, over 80% being singletons. This specimen was CD4+ or CD8+ T cells sorted from blood, taken in a trial of the OX40 agonist ivuxolimab. These receptors originate from an adult with an advanced solid tumor such as melanoma, head and neck, liver or kidney cancer.

This chain connects TRBV5-1 to TRBJ1-4; no reliable D call. V shed 0 bases and J shed 6 bases, with 15 bases lying between them. Germline V gene lookup returns CDR1 SGHRS and CDR2 YFSETQ. This CDR3 contains 16 residues. The CDR3 sequence is CASSLEARLTDEKLFF. Written as DNA, the CDR3 is TGCGCCAGCAGCTTGGAAGCCCGTTTAACGGATGAAAAACTGTTTTTT.

V usage is TRBV11-2 and J usage is TRBJ2-7; possible D gene TRBD2, 6 bases. Germline V CDR1 and CDR2: SGHAT, FQNNGV. Trimming cost V 3 bases and J 7 bases, with 13 bases left between them. There are 13 residues in the CDR3. CDR3 residues: CASSFGGTWEQYV. CDR3 bases: TGTGCCAGCAGCTTTGGAGGGACCTGGGAGCAGTACGTC.

As DNA, the CDR3 is TGTGCCTGGATGGGACTAGCGGGAGGAAACGGGGAGCTGTTTTTT. It specifies CAWMGLAGGNGELFF. This sequence joins TRBV30 and TRBJ2-2; 15 bases align to TRBD2. Germline CDR1 GTSNPN, CDR2 SVGIG (reference sequence). The CDR3 has 15 residues. Trimming took 4 bases from V and 7 from J; bases not matched to a gene: 4.

This clone was counted a few times. This chain uses TRBV28 with TRBJ1-1, with 8 bases lining up with TRBD1. Germline values: CDR1 MDHEN, CDR2 SYDVKM. J lost 6 bases, V lost 6 bases, and 3 bases had no gene match. The CDR3 runs to 12 residues. In nucleotides, the CDR3 is TGTGCCAGCAGGACAGGGGCAGCTGAAGCTTTCTTT. Its translation: CASRTGAAEAFF.

CDR3 bases: TGTGCCAGCAGCGTTTGGACAGAGGGGACCGGGGAGCTGTTTTTT. Protein: CASSVWTEGTGELFF. The rearrangement uses TRBV9 and TRBJ2-2, with a tentative D call TRBD1 (6 bases). The V end was cut by 2 bases, the J end by 5 bases, with 13 bases between. The CDR3 is 15 residues long. The germline V gene has CDR1 SGDLS and CDR2 YYNGEE. The full variable domain, completed using reference TRBV9 and TRBJ2-2, is DSGVTQTPKHLITATGQRVTLRCSPRSGDLSVYWYQQSLDQGLQFLIQYYNGEERAKGNILERFSAQQFPDLHSELNLSSLELGDSALYFCASSVWTEGTGELFFGEGSRLTVL.

The chain employs TRBV30 and TRBJ2-1; a weak D match, TRBD2 (6 bases). In germline, CDR1 is GTSNPN, CDR2 SVGIG (reference sequence). Trimming stripped 5 bases from V and 7 bases from J, with 15 bases between. This CDR3 spans 13 amino acids. The CDR3 coding sequence is TGTGCCTGGCAGCAGGGACTGGGGAATGAGCAGTTCTTC. This codes for CAWQQGLGNEQFF.

The V call is TRBV29-1, the J call TRBJ1-1; D is unresolved. V lost 0 bases to trimming and J lost 5 bases, with 10 bases between them. The germline gives CDR1 SQVTM, CDR2 ANQGSEA. The CDR3 sequence is 13 residues long. CDR3 amino acids: CSVEDLGETEAFF. The CDR3 DNA reads as TGCAGCGTTGAAGATCTCGGAGAGACTGAAGCTTTCTTT.

The V call is TRBV28, the J call TRBJ2-1; 13 bases agree with TRBD2. This CDR3 has 17 amino acids. Trimming took 5 bases from V and 10 from J; bases not matched to a gene: 14. Looked up from germline, CDR1 is MDHEN and CDR2 is SYDVKM. The CDR3 here is CASSGSGVLAGGLEQFF. CDR3 DNA: TGTGCCAGCAGTGGAAGTGGGGTACTAGCGGGAGGGTTAGAGCAGTTCTTC. The complete variable domain, with remaining parts taken from reference TRBV28 and TRBJ2-1, reads DVKVTQSSRYLVKRTGEKVFLECVQDMDHENMFWYRQDPGLGLRLIYFSYDVKMKEKGDIPEGYSVSREKKERFSLILESASTNQTSMYLCASSGSGVLAGGLEQFFGPGTRLTVL.

The V gene is TRBV29-1, the J gene TRBJ2-7; D is ambiguous. Germline assignment: CDR1 SQVTM and CDR2 ANQGSEA. V lost 4 bases, J lost 2 bases, and 9 bases lay in between. The CDR3 runs to 12 residues. The CDR3 coding sequence is TGCAGCGTTGGGACGGCCACCTACGAGCAGTACTTC. Protein: CSVGTATYEQYF.

J is TRBJ1-2 and V is TRBV4-3, with 7 bases matching TRBD1. V was clipped by 2 bases and J by 2 bases; unmatched bases: 8. Germline V CDR1 and CDR2: LGHNA, YSLEER. This CDR3 is 16 amino acids long. The CDR3 sequence: CASSQTTGVSNYGYTF. The DNA for the CDR3 is TGCGCCAGCAGCCAAACTACAGGGGTATCGAACTATGGCTACACCTTC.

Comments on this clone: The sample contains more than one DNA sequence encoding this CDR3. The rearrangement links TRBV27 to TRBJ2-5, with D uncertain. Trimming cost V 2 bases and J 2 bases, with 9 bases left between them. The CDR3 has 14 amino acids. In germline, CDR1 is MNHEY, CDR2 SMNVEV (reference sequence). The CDR3 here is CASSLVGSQETQYF. In nucleotides, the CDR3 is TGTGCCAGCAGTTTAGTGGGCAGTCAAGAGACCCAGTACTTC.

The genes are TRBV11-2 and TRBJ2-7; the D is unclear. Trimming removed 1 base from V and 3 bases from J, with 16 bases in between. The germline V gene has CDR1 SGHAT and CDR2 FQNNGV. CDR3 length: 16 residues. CDR3 residues: CASSLGLGLSGYEQYF. The CDR3 DNA follows: TGTGCCAGCAGCTTAGGCTTAGGGCTTTCCGGCTACGAGCAGTACTTC. The full variable domain, in which reference TRBV11-2 and TRBJ2-7 provide the parts outside the CDR3, is EAGVAQSPRYKIIEKRQSVAFWCNPISGHATLYWYQQILGQGPKLLIQFQNNGVVDDSQLPKDRFSAERLKGVDSTLKIQPAKLEDSAVYLCASSLGLGLSGYEQYFGPGTRLTVT.

V is TRBV2 and J is TRBJ2-7; D assignment may be TRBD1 or TRBD2 (6 bases each). Trimming cost V 7 bases and J 4 bases, with 20 bases left between them. Germline V gene sequence: CDR1 SNHLY, CDR2 FYNNEI. The CDR3 totals 15 residues. The chain's CDR3 is CASMGPGAAGYEQYV. The CDR3 DNA reads TGTGCCAGCATGGGCCCGGGGGCGGCGGGGTACGAGCAGTACGTC.

The chain uses TRBV19 and TRBJ2-1, with D perhaps TRBD1 or TRBD2 (5 bases each). V dropped 3 bases and J dropped 3 bases, with 9 bases sitting between them. The germline V gene encodes CDR1 LNHDA and CDR2 SQIVND (reference sequence). The CDR3 runs 14 residues. The CDR3 DNA reads as TGTGCCAGTAGTATGGGGGAAGGCTACAATGAGCAGTTCTTC. This gives the protein CASSMGEGYNEQFF. The variable domain in full, with the rest retrieved from reference TRBV19 and TRBJ2-1, is DGGITQSPKYLFRKEGQNVTLSCEQNLNHDAMYWYRQDPGQGLRLIYYSQIVNDFQKGDIAEGYSVSREKKESFPLTVTSAQKNPTAFYLCASSMGEGYNEQFFGPGTRLTVL.

This chain uses TRBV4-3 with TRBJ1-4, with D possibly TRBD1 on 6 matching bases. This CDR3 contains 15 residues. V shed 0 bases and J shed 9 bases, with 14 bases lying between them. Per the germline V gene, CDR1 is LGHNA and CDR2 is YSLEER. The CDR3 region has the DNA TGCGCCAGCAGCCAAGATAGGGGGGGGCGCAAAAAACTGTTTTTT. This encodes CASSQDRGGRKKLFF.

V and J are TRBV5-6 and TRBJ2-1; D is undetermined. V gave up 1 base and J gave up 5 bases, with 4 bases separating them. Per germline, CDR1 SGHDT and CDR2 YYEEEE. The CDR3 runs to 12 residues. CDR3 protein: CASSLSDNEQFF. DNA for the CDR3: TGTGCCAGCAGCTTGTCTGACAATGAGCAGTTCTTC.

This rearrangement joins TRBV27 to TRBJ2-3, with a weak D call TRBD2 (6 bases). The CDR3 is 13 amino acids. Per the germline V gene, CDR1 is MNHEY and CDR2 is SMNVEV (reference sequence). V was pared by 5 bases and J by 6 bases, with 12 bases between. The CDR3 DNA follows: TGTGCCAGCAGTCAACTAGCACCCGATACGCAGTATTTT. Protein: CASSQLAPDTQYF.

The CDR3 coding sequence is TGTGCCAGCAGCTATGGGACAGTCGGCAACGAGCAGTACGTC. It specifies CASSYGTVGNEQYV. The chain recombines TRBV5-6 with TRBJ2-7; TRBD1 matches at 7 bases. The CDR3 has 14 amino acids. The J segment lost 5 bases and the V segment lost 3 bases, leaving 8 bases of the junction unmatched. Germline V gives CDR1 SGHDT, CDR2 YYEEEE.

This rearrangement joins TRBV2 to TRBJ2-2; 7 nucleotides match TRBD2. The CDR3 spans 14 residues. Germline V gene sequence: CDR1 SNHLY, CDR2 FYNNEI. With 8 bases clipped from V and 7 bases from J, the junction kept 10 bases outside the gene matches. In nucleotides, the CDR3 is TGTGCCAGCGAAGGAGCGGGGTCGGTCGGGGAGCTGTTTTTT. Protein: CASEGAGSVGELFF. Together with reference TRBV2 and TRBJ2-2, the CDR3 gives the full variable domain: EPEVTQTPSHQVTQMGQEVILRCVPISNHLYFYWYRQILGQKVEFLVSFYNNEISEKSEIFDDQFSVERPDGSNFTLKIRSTKLEDSAMYFCASEGAGSVGELFFGEGSRLTVL.

The gene calls are TRBV27 and TRBJ1-5; 9 bases are shared with TRBD1. V lost 4 bases to trimming and J lost 6 bases; unmatched junction nucleotides: 7. This CDR3 contains 15 residues. The germline gives CDR1 MNHEY, CDR2 SMNVEV (reference sequence). This CDR3 reads CASSSSSTGGQPQHF. DNA of the CDR3: TGTGCCAGCAGTTCCTCCTCGACAGGGGGTCAGCCCCAGCATTTT.

The chain uses TRBV7-9 and TRBJ2-1, with 7 nucleotides matching TRBD2. Germline V gives CDR1 SEHNR, CDR2 FQNEAQ (reference sequence). V shed 2 bases and J 3 bases; nucleotides not matched to a gene: 10. CDR3 length: 17 residues. The CDR3 region has the DNA TGTGCCAGCAGCTTAAATAGGCAGCGGGGTAACTACAATGAGCAGTTCTTC. Its protein product is CASSLNRQRGNYNEQFF.

J is TRBJ1-1 and V is TRBV6-1; no clear D. The CDR3 extends over 16 amino acids. CDR1 is MNHNS, CDR2 SASEGT, per germline. V lost 1 base, J lost 0 bases, and 12 bases lay in between. The CDR3 DNA reads TGTGCCAGCAGTGAAGTCGGGAACAGCATGAACACTGAAGCTTTCTTT. This encodes CASSEVGNSMNTEAFF.

The CDR3 reads CASSPPTANTGELFF. Written as DNA, the CDR3 is TGTGCCAGCAGCCCCCCGACGGCCAACACCGGGGAGCTGTTTTTT. The chain is built from TRBV5-5 and TRBJ2-2; no definite D call. Per the germline V gene, CDR1 is SGHKS and CDR2 is YYEKEE (reference sequence). V dropped 4 bases and J dropped 2 bases, with 12 bases sitting between them. This CDR3 has 15 residues.

This chain joins TRBV11-2 and TRBJ2-7; D possibly corresponds to TRBD2 (5 bases). Germline V lookup: CDR1 SGHAT, CDR2 FQNNGV. This CDR3 spans 15 amino acids. Trimming shortened V by 3 bases and J by 6 bases, and 18 bases separated the two germline ends. The CDR3 DNA is TGTGCCAGCAGCTTCAATCCTGAATCCGGAGGCGAGCAGTACTTC. This sequence encodes CASSFNPESGGEQYF.

The chain employs TRBV25-1 and TRBJ1-4, with TRBD1 identical over 11 bases. This CDR3 contains 13 residues. The trim removed 8 bases at V and 7 bases at J, leaving 3 bases unmatched. Germline V gives CDR1 MGHDK, CDR2 SYGVNS. The CDR3 bases are TGTGCCAGCCTAGGGACAGGGGGTGAAAAACTGTTTTTT. Translated, it gives CASLGTGGEKLFF.

The chain links TRBV5-4 to TRBJ2-1; tentative D call: TRBD1 (6 bases). The CDR3 sequence is 13 residues long. Germline V gives CDR1 SGHNT, CDR2 YYREEE (reference sequence). The V end was cut by 5 bases, the J end by 3 bases, with 9 bases between. The CDR3 nucleotides are TGTGCCAGCAGACCGGACAGCTACAATGAGCAGTTCTTC. Its translation is CASRPDSYNEQFF.

This clone was recorded a few times. The chain employs TRBV5-1 and TRBJ1-2, with D hard to call. Trimming cost V 1 base and J 8 bases, with 21 bases left between them. Germline loops: CDR1 SGHRS, CDR2 YFSETQ. The CDR3 is 16 residues long. CDR3 coding DNA: TGCGCCAGCAGCTTGTCTCTCGCATCCCACCTCGGCGGCTACACCTTC. Protein product: CASSLSLASHLGGYTF.